This T cell receptor (beta chain) was obtained from a study of T cell responses to AZD1222 COVID-19 vaccine (dated by TCRdb to about 2021). A note on the overall study: Because spike-specific TCR depth and breadth did not differ between the two schedules, AZD1222 recipients who got a second dose at roughly 4 weeks were pooled with those who got a second dose at roughly 12 weeks. Trial participants were enrolled into age subgroups of 18-55, 56-69 and 70-plus years, which contained about 150, 27 and 61 TCR-sequenced participants, respectively. TCR sequencing covered over 230 trial participants: about 210 given two doses of AZD1222 and 26 given two doses of MenACWY control vaccine. The paper as a whole reports these results and caveats: Conclusions about previously exposed vaccinees are limited, since just five or six AZD1222 recipients were seropositive for SARS-CoV-2 at baseline. In the small 56-69-year group, the increase in depth fell short of significance, most likely because of low power. CD4 TCRs associated with the vaccine covered the entire spike protein, and the dominant responses were in regions 160-218 and 743-854. Because no day 14 peak-response samples were available, repertoires were characterized only after the peak T cell response. Most participants were white British and females outnumbered males, and the authors suggested that clonal diversity may have been underestimated. A significant rise in spike-specific TCR breadth and depth was observed after two AZD1222 doses relative to day 0 and relative to MenACWY recipients. Epitopes outside the regions mutated in the B.1.351 and B.1.1.7 variants were reportedly recognized by nearly half of the unique spike-specific TCRs.

The CDR3 regions of human TCRbeta chains were subjected to immunosequencing. The authors processed their data as follows. Repertoire TCRs were checked for matches against a reference library of SARS-CoV-2-specific TCRs that had been generated using the MIRA antigen-specificity platform. Breadth meant the fraction of unique TCRs that were SARS-CoV-2-associated, whereas depth meant the fraction of total T cells that were SARS-CoV-2-associated. Using the MIRA data, every spike-specific TCR was mapped to the spike region that the TCR reacted to and assigned to either a CD4 or a CD8 class. Log10-transformed breadth and depth values were compared by one-way ANOVA with Sidak's multiple comparisons tests. TCRdb mirrors the immuneACCESS table, restricted to in-frame sequences. Some clones are absent from its copies; in checked studies, under half trace to an unresolved V gene, and the reason for the others is unknown. The V and J calls and clone size are taken from that table; D and trimming were inferred from the DNA. Counted in this sample were around 95,000 clones; 88% of them appeared once. The ten most abundant clones make up about 1.8% of the sample.

Regarding this clone: What this receptor recognizes is not known. Base qualities are not recorded, but no much larger clone differs from it by a single base.

The time point label corresponds to: baseline before first vaccination. Samples from vaccinated people were obtained from the UK trials COV001 and COV002, which included a single-blind randomized controlled phase 2/3 trial of AZD1222 (ChAdOx1 nCoV-19) in healthy adults. For TCRbeta chain sequencing, PBMC samples from trial participants were taken at day 0 and at day 28 after the second dose. According to the germline V gene (reference sequence), CDR1 reads SGHKS and CDR2 reads YYEKEE. The CDR3 contains 16 residues, cysteine and phenylalanine counted. Of the read, only the CDR3 DNA is kept; its 48 bases are in frame from base 1. Trimming accounts for 5 bases at V and 7 bases at J, while the number of junction bases matched to no gene is 15.

This sequence originates from an adult in good health. The chain uses TRBV5-5 and TRBJ2-1; TRBD2 lines up with 7 middle nucleotides. The material sequenced was peripheral blood, taken on day 0 of AZD1222 vaccination. The CDR3 corresponds to CASSRVAGAFGNEQFF. The nucleotide sequence is TGTGCCAGCAGTCGGGTGGCGGGAGCATTCGGGAATGAGCAGTTCTTC.